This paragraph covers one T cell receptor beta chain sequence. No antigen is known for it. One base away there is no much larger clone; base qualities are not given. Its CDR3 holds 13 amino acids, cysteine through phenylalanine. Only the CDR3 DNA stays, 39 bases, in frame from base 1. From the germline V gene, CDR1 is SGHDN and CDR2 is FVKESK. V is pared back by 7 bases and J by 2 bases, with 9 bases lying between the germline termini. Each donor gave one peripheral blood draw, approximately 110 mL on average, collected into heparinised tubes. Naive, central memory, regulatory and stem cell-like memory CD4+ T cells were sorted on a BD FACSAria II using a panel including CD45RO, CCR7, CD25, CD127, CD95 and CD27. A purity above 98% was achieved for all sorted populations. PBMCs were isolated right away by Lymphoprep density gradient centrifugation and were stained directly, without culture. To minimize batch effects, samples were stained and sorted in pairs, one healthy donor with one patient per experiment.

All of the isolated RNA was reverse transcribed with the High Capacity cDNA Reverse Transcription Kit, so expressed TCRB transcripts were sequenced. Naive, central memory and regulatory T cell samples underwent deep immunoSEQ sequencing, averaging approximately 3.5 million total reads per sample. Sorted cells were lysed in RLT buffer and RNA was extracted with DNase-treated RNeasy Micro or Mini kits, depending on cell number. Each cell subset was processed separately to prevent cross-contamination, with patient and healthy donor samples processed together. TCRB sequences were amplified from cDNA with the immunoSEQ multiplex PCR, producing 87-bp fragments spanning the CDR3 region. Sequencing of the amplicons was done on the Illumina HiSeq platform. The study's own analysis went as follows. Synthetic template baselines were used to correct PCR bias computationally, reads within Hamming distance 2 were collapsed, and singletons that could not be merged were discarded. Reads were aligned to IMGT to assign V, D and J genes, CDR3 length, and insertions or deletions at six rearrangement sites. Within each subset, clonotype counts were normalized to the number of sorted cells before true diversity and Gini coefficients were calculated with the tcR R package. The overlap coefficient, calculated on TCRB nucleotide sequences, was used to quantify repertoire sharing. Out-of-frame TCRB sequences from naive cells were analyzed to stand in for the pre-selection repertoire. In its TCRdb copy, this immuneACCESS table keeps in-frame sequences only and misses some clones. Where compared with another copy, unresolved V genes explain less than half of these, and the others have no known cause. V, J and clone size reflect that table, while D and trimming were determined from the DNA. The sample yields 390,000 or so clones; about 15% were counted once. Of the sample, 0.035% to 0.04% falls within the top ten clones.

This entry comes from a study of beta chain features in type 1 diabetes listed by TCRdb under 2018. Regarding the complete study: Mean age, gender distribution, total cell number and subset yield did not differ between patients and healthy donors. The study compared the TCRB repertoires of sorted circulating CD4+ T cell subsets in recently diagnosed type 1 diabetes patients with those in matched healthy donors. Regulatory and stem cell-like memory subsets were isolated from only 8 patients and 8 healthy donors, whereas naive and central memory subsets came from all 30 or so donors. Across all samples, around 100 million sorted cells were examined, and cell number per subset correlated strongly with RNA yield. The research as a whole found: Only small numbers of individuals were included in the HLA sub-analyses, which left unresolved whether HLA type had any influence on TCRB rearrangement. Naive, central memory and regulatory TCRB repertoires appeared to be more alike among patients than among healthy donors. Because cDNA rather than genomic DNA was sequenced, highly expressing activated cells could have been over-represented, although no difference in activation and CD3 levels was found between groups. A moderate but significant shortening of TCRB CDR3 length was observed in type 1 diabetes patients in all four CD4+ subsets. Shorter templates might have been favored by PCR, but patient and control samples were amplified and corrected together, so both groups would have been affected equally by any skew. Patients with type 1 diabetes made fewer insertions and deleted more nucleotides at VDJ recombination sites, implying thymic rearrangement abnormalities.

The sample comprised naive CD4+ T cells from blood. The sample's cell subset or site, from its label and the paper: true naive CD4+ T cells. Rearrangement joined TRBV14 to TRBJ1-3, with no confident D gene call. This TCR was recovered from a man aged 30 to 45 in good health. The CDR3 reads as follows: CASTQSAGNTIYF. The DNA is TGTGCCAGCACACAGAGCGCTGGAAACACCATATATTTT.